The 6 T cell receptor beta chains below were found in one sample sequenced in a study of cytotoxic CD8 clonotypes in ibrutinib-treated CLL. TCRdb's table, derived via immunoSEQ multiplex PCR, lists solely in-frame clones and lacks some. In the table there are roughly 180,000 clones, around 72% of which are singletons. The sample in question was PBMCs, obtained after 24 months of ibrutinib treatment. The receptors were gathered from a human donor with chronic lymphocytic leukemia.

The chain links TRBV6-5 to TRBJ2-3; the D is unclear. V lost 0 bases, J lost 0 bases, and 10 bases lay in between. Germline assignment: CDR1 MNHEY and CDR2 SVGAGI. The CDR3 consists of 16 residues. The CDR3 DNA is TGTGCCAGCAGTTACTCCCAAGGAACTAGCACAGATACGCAGTATTTT. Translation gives CASSYSQGTSTDTQYF.

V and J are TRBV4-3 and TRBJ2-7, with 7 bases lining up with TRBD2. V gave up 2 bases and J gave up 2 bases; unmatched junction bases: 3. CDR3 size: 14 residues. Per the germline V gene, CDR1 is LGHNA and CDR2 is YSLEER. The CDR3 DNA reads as TGCGCCAGCAGCCAAAGACTAGCTACCTACGAGCAGTACTTC. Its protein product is CASSQRLATYEQYF.

CDR3 in DNA: TGTGCCAGCACGGGCCAGGCGGGCAATCAGCCCCAGCATTTT. As protein: CASTGQAGNQPQHF. The chain couples TRBV28 to TRBJ1-5, with no clear D. V gave up 7 bases and J gave up 2 bases, with 12 bases separating them. There are 14 residues in the CDR3. The germline CDR1 and CDR2 sequences are MDHEN and SYDVKM.

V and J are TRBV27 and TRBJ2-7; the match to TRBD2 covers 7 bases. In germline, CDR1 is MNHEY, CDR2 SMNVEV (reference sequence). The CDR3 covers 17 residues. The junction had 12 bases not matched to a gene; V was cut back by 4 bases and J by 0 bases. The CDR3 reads CASSSSALAESSYEQYF. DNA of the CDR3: TGTGCCAGCAGTTCATCCGCCCTAGCGGAGAGCTCCTACGAGCAGTACTTC.

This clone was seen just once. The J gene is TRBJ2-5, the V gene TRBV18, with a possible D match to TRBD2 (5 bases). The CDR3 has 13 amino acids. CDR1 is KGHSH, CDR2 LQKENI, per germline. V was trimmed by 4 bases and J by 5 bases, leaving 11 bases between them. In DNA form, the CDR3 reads TGTGCCAGCTCACGCGACTATCGGGAGACCCAGTACTTC. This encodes CASSRDYRETQYF.

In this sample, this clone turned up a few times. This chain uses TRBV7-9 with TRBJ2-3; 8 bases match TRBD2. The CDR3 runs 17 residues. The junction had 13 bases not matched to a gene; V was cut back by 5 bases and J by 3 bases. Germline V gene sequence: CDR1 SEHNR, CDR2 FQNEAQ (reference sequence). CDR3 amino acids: CASSPPRLALGTDTQYF. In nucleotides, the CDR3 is TGTGCCAGCAGCCCCCCACGACTAGCGCTGGGTACAGATACGCAGTATTTT.